These T cell receptor beta chains were read from a single sample in a study of cytomegalovirus exposure and HLA in healthy donors. Clones were sequenced by immunoSEQ multiplex PCR, and TCRdb holds only the in-frame ones, with some missing. The repertoire holds 95,000 to 100,000 clones, around 85% seen once, with about 3.9% in the top ten. The sample was PBMCs. Receptors were obtained from a man in his thirties or forties in good health and CMV-seronegative. Both conserved end residues are part of each CDR3. Fields, in order: V gene, CDR3 length, J gene, CDR3 protein.

v_call: TRBV5-1
cdr3_length: 17
j_call: TRBJ2-7
cdr3_aa: CASSLTSGGLRSYEQYF

v_call: TRBV5-1
cdr3_length: 13
j_call: TRBJ1-2
cdr3_aa: CASSSRQGNGYTF

v_call: TRBV19
cdr3_length: 17
j_call: TRBJ2-2
cdr3_aa: CASSIARGRSNTGELFF

v_call: TRBV4-1
cdr3_length: 15
j_call: TRBJ2-1
cdr3_aa: CASSQSSGTSHEQFF

v_call: TRBV18
cdr3_length: 14
j_call: TRBJ2-7
cdr3_aa: CASSPRGLGGEQYF

v_call: TRBV9
cdr3_length: 12
j_call: TRBJ2-3
cdr3_aa: CASRSYEDTQYF

v_call: TRBV5-5
cdr3_length: 14
j_call: TRBJ2-3
cdr3_aa: CASIPDRGTDTQYF

v_call: TRBV29-1
cdr3_length: 12
j_call: TRBJ2-7
cdr3_aa: CSARQGIYEQYF

v_call: TRBV19
cdr3_length: 15
j_call: TRBJ2-7
cdr3_aa: CASDRGPSFSYEQYF

v_call: TRBV5-1
cdr3_length: 18
j_call: TRBJ2-6
cdr3_aa: CASSLDGGAYSGANVLTF

v_call: TRBV5-1
cdr3_length: 13
j_call: TRBJ2-7
cdr3_aa: CASSFAGYYEQYF

v_call: TRBV4-1
cdr3_length: 14
j_call: TRBJ1-1
cdr3_aa: CASSQTDSNTEAFF

v_call: TRBV28
cdr3_length: 15
j_call: TRBJ2-7
cdr3_aa: CASAESGGLTYEQYF

v_call: TRBV6-6
cdr3_length: 16
j_call: TRBJ2-3
cdr3_aa: CASSPRGLAGPDTQYF

v_call: TRBV28
cdr3_length: 17
j_call: TRBJ2-1
cdr3_aa: CASSKIRDNSDYNEQFF

v_call: TRBV7-9
cdr3_length: 14
j_call: TRBJ2-5
cdr3_aa: CASSLGGGLETQYF

v_call: TRBV4-1
cdr3_length: 14
j_call: TRBJ2-5
cdr3_aa: CASSPAGQQETQYF

v_call: TRBV5-1
cdr3_length: 18
j_call: TRBJ2-7
cdr3_aa: CASSLDLAGDVFAYEQYF

v_call: TRBV15
cdr3_length: 12
j_call: TRBJ2-5
cdr3_aa: CATSTTGKTQYF

v_call: TRBV9
cdr3_length: 14
j_call: TRBJ1-6
cdr3_aa: CASNQGEEGSPLHF

v_call: TRBV28
cdr3_length: 13
j_call: TRBJ2-7
cdr3_aa: CASRPTLPREQYF

v_call: TRBV28
cdr3_length: 15
j_call: TRBJ1-5
cdr3_aa: CASSGQGWGNQPQHF

v_call: TRBV18
cdr3_length: 13
j_call: TRBJ2-3
cdr3_aa: CASSPEAGGTQYF